A selection of T cell receptor beta chains follows, all from one sample in a study of T cell changes during pregnancy in multiple sclerosis. Only in-frame clones appear in the TCRdb table, and some are missing; sequencing was by immunoSEQ multiplex PCR. Of roughly 97,000 clones in the sample, less than 95% were seen once. The specimen was peripheral blood, collected in the second trimester of pregnancy. These receptors came from a female donor in good health, enrolled as a control in a pregnancy study. Both conserved end residues are part of each CDR3. A D gene is named only where the DNA matches it firmly. Some rows mark clone size as missing; the rest say once, few, many or name a class of expanded clone.

15	TRBJ2-1	TRBV25-1	TRBD1	-	CASSALGTADNEQFF	TGTGCCAGCAGTGCCCTGGGGACAGCGGACAATGAGCAGTTCTTC
14	TRBJ1-4	TRBV19	-	-	CASSIGQGREKLFF	TGTGCCAGTAGTATAGGCCAGGGTAGGGAAAAACTGTTTTTT
16	TRBJ2-7	TRBV27	TRBD1	-	CASSLITQGGGYEQYF	TGTGCCAGCAGTTTAATAACACAGGGGGGCGGCTACGAGCAGTACTTC
14	TRBJ2-7	TRBV19	-	-	CASSIETATYEQYF	TGTGCCAGTAGCATAGAGACTGCAACCTACGAGCAGTACTTC
14	TRBJ1-5	TRBV27	-	-	CASSLAGDGQPQHF	TGTGCCAGCAGTTTAGCAGGGGACGGTCAGCCCCAGCATTTT
14	TRBJ2-3	TRBV19	-	-	CASRGGGSTDTQYF	TGTGCCAGTAGAGGAGGGGGCAGCACAGATACGCAGTATTTT
16	TRBJ1-1	TRBV18	-	-	CASSPTTAIQNTEAFF	TGTGCCAGCTCACCAACGACAGCTATCCAGAACACTGAAGCTTTCTTT
13	TRBJ1-1	TRBV5-4	-	-	CASRQDLNTEAFF	TGTGCCAGTCGACAGGATTTGAACACTGAAGCTTTCTTT
15	TRBJ2-3	TRBV2	-	-	CASSEVPVLADTQYF	TGTGCCAGCAGTGAAGTACCAGTCCTCGCAGATACGCAGTATTTT
14	TRBJ1-2	TRBV5-6	-	-	CASSLTESGYGYTF	TGTGCCAGCAGCTTGACTGAGAGTGGCTATGGCTACACCTTC
14	TRBJ2-7	TRBV2	TRBD1	-	CASRGQGAPYEQYF	TGTGCCAGCAGGGGGCAGGGGGCCCCCTACGAGCAGTACTTC
14	TRBJ2-3	TRBV18	-	-	CASSGDTATDTQYF	TGTGCCAGCTCAGGGGACACCGCCACAGATACGCAGTATTTT
15	TRBJ2-2	TRBV11-3	-	-	CASSHGGSNSGELFF	TGTGCCAGCAGCCACGGGGGTTCCAACAGCGGGGAGCTGTTTTTT
17	TRBJ1-1	TRBV29-1	TRBD1	-	CSVRGFVTGGAIGTAFF	TGCAGCGTTCGCGGGTTTGTGACAGGGGGCGCCATAGGGACAGCTTTCTTT
14	TRBJ2-4	TRBV5-1	TRBD1	-	CASSVTGAKNIQYF	TGCGCCAGCAGCGTGACAGGGGCCAAAAACATTCAGTACTTC
13	TRBJ1-1	TRBV2	-	once	CASSRQASTEAFF	TGTGCCAGCAGTCGTCAGGCGAGCACTGAAGCTTTCTTT
14	TRBJ1-1	TRBV4-3	-	-	CASSRQAMNTEAFF	TGCGCCAGCAGCCGGCAGGCAATGAACACTGAAGCTTTCTTT
13	TRBJ1-2	TRBV19	-	-	CASSMKGGYGYTF	TGTGCCAGTAGTATGAAAGGGGGCTATGGCTACACCTTC
16	TRBJ2-2	TRBV4-3	TRBD2	-	CASSQGLAANTGELFF	TGCGCCAGCAGCCAAGGGCTAGCGGCGAACACCGGGGAGCTGTTTTTT
13	TRBJ1-2	TRBV6-5	-	-	CASSFKLNYGYTF	TGTGCCAGCAGTTTCAAGCTGAACTATGGCTACACCTTC
13	TRBJ2-7	TRBV4-1	TRBD1	once	CASSDRDSYEQYF	TGCGCCAGCAGCGACAGGGATTCCTACGAGCAGTACTTC
14	TRBJ2-7	TRBV28	-	-	CASSFGVASYEQYF	TGTGCCAGCAGTTTCGGGGTAGCGTCCTACGAGCAGTACTTC
16	TRBJ1-1	TRBV18	TRBD1	-	CASSPRRDRVNTEAFF	TGTGCCAGCTCACCACGCCGGGACAGGGTGAACACTGAAGCTTTCTTT